This T cell receptor (beta chain) emerged from a study of CD8+CD57+ T cells in acquired aplastic anemia. At the level of the study: The mean DNA yield obtained from sorted CD4+ and CD8+ cells came to 3 to 4 ug.

Genomic DNA constituted the template upon which TCR beta VDJ and CDR3 profiling was performed. TCRdb redid the calling of the reads with MiXCR, one entry per CDR3 protein. The sample has some 150,000 distinct CDR3 sequences, just over 50% seen once. Patients selected for sequencing had displayed CD8+CD57+ cell expansion by flow cytometry. V dropped 1 base and J dropped 6 bases, with 4 bases sitting between them. This CDR3 spans 12 amino acids. Germline CDR1 KGHDR, CDR2 SFDVKD. Sequenced: sorted CD4+, CD8+, or CD8+CD57+ T cells (not recorded which) from PBMCs. The V and J genes are TRBV24-1 and TRBJ2-3; D unclear. This receptor was identified in a human donor with aplastic anemia. CDR3 region: CATSDFWDTQYF. The CDR3 nucleotides are TGTGCCACCAGTGATTTTTGGGATACGCAGTATTTT.